The 32 T cell receptor beta chains below come from one sample, sequenced in a study of T-cell reconstitution after alpha-beta-depleted transplantation in children. Unique molecular identifiers featured in how the TCRbeta library was prepared. TCRdb re-called the PCR reads with MiXCR, one entry per CDR3 protein. The repertoire includes more than 550,000 distinct CDR3 sequences, under 12% of them detected once, and less than 5% sits in the top ten. The specimen was PBMCs from the stem cell graft donor, collected from the stem cell graft. The receptors shown here come from a human donor who donated a stem cell graft to a child with acute myeloid leukemia.

This clonotype has a count of ten or more. The chain carries TRBV10-3 and TRBJ2-1; D is perhaps TRBD1 or TRBD2 (5 bases each). Trimming cost V 10 bases and J 8 bases, with 21 bases left between them. In germline, CDR1 is ENHRY, CDR2 SYGVKD. CDR3 length: 14 amino acids. CDR3 loop: CATWMGTARDEQFF. The CDR3 DNA sequence: TGTGCCACGTGGATGGGGACCGCAAGGGATGAGCAGTTCTTC.

Regarding this clonotype: A much larger clonotype is one base distant, so this may be a read error. The chain recombines TRBV12-3 or TRBV12-4 with TRBJ2-7; 7 bases are a match to TRBD1. The CDR3 sequence is 14 residues long. The chain's CDR3 is CASTAQGTFVGQCF. Written as DNA, the CDR3 is TGTGCCAGCACTGCACAGGGGACCTTTGTTGGGCAGTGCTTC.

The CDR3 is CASSQDRGTPGYTF. As DNA, the CDR3 is TGCGCCAGCAGCCAAGACAGGGGGACCCCTGGCTACACCTTC. The chain is built from TRBV4-3 and TRBJ1-2; 7 positions match TRBD1. CDR1 LGHNA and CDR2 YSLEER come from the germline V gene. The V segment lost 0 bases and the J segment 7 bases; nucleotides outside the gene matches: 5. The CDR3 loop spans 14 amino acids.

The sample holds a few counts of this clonotype. V usage is TRBV6-2 or TRBV6-3 and J usage is TRBJ2-2, with TRBD1 identical over 8 bases. Germline CDR1 reads MNHEY; CDR2 reads SVGEGT. The CDR3 covers 16 residues. With V trimmed by 2 bases and J by 6 bases, 8 bases remained unmatched. For the CDR3, the DNA is TGTGCCAGCAGTTACCTCAGGGACAGGCGCGCCGGGGAGCTGTTTTTT. Translation: CASSYLRDRRAGELFF.

This clonotype was seen only a few times. This rearrangement joins TRBV5-1 to TRBJ2-5; maybe TRBD2 (6 bases). The CDR3 consists of 14 residues. Trimming removed 0 bases from V and 9 bases from J, with 15 bases in between. CDR1 and CDR2 from the germline V gene are SGHRS and YFSETQ. CDR3 protein: CASSLVVAAESQYF. In DNA form, the CDR3 reads TGCGCCAGCAGCTTGGTTGTAGCGGCGGAGTCCCAGTACTTC. Full variable domain (missing parts from reference TRBV5-1 and TRBJ2-5): KAGVTQTPRYLIKTRGQQVTLSCSPISGHRSVSWYQQTPGQGLQFLFEYFSETQRNKGNFPGRFSGRQFSNSRSEMNVSTLELGDSALYLCASSLVVAAESQYFGPGTRLLVL.

V usage is TRBV15 and J usage is TRBJ2-7, with D possibly TRBD1 on 5 matching bases. Germline-derived CDR1 and CDR2 are LNHNV and YYDKDF (reference sequence). V was clipped by 5 bases and J by 3 bases, with 11 bases between them. The CDR3 spans 13 residues. The CDR3 loop is CATSPNQGYEQYF. DNA of the CDR3: TGTGCCACCAGCCCTAACCAGGGCTACGAGCAGTACTTC. Full variable domain (remainder filled in from reference TRBV15 and TRBJ2-7): DAMVIQNPRYQVTQFGKPVTLSCSQTLNHNVMYWYQQKSSQAPKLLFHYYDKDFNNEADTPDNFQSRRPNTSFCFLDIRSPGLGDTAMYLCATSPNQGYEQYFGPGTRLTVT.

The chain has TRBV28 and TRBJ1-3; the D gene is possibly TRBD1 (5 bases). CDR3 size: 14 residues. The germline V gene encodes CDR1 MDHEN and CDR2 SYDVKM. V was trimmed by 2 bases and J by 5 bases, leaving 10 bases between them. This CDR3 reads CASSLEAGRNTIYF. The CDR3, as DNA: TGTGCCAGCAGTTTAGAAGCAGGGAGAAACACCATATATTTT.

The chain joins TRBV11-2 to TRBJ1-1; no reliable D call. The V gene's germline CDR1 is SGHAT and CDR2 FQNNGV. Trimming cost V 7 bases and J 4 bases, with 13 bases left between them. This CDR3 is 13 amino acids long. This CDR3 is CASILISGTEAFF. The CDR3 nucleotides read TGTGCCAGCATCCTCATTTCGGGCACTGAAGCTTTCTTT.

The V and J genes are TRBV11-2 and TRBJ2-3; D gene ambiguous. The V end lost 0 bases, the J end lost 3 bases, and 7 bases lay between the germline ends. CDR3 length: 14 residues. CDR1 is SGHAT, CDR2 FQNNGV, per germline. The CDR3 loop reads CASSLELTTDTQYF. The CDR3 bases are TGTGCCAGCAGCTTAGAACTAACGACAGATACGCAGTATTTT. The full variable domain, its missing parts supplied by reference TRBV11-2 and TRBJ2-3, is EAGVAQSPRYKIIEKRQSVAFWCNPISGHATLYWYQQILGQGPKLLIQFQNNGVVDDSQLPKDRFSAERLKGVDSTLKIQPAKLEDSAVYLCASSLELTTDTQYFGPGTRLTVL.

The rearrangement links TRBV27 to TRBJ1-2; maybe TRBD1 (5 bases). CDR1 MNHEY and CDR2 SMNVEV come from the germline V gene (reference sequence). Trimming shortened V by 3 bases and J by 8 bases, and 13 bases separated the two germline ends. This CDR3 is built from 13 residues. The CDR3 DNA reads TGTGCCAGCAGTTTTGGGGGGATCGGCGGCTACACCTTC. Amino acids: CASSFGGIGGYTF.

This clonotype has a count of ten or more. The chain has TRBV7-3 and TRBJ2-1; D gene uncertain. Trimming removed 1 base from V and 7 bases from J, with 8 bases in between. This CDR3 has 13 residues. Germline V gene sequence: CDR1 SGHTA, CDR2 FQGTGA. The CDR3: CASSLKAGNEQFF. In DNA, the CDR3 is TGTGCCAGCAGCTTAAAGGCCGGGAATGAGCAGTTCTTC.

The genes are TRBV24-1 and TRBJ2-5, with 11 bases identical to TRBD1. V shed 3 bases, J shed 7 bases, and the junction held 3 bases outside the gene matches. This CDR3 has 14 residues. Germline loops: CDR1 KGHDR, CDR2 SFDVKD. CDR3 in amino acids: CATSDPGQGATQYF. The CDR3, as DNA: TGTGCCACCAGTGATCCCGGACAGGGGGCGACCCAGTACTTC.

This clonotype was counted only a few times. This sequence joins TRBV5-1 and TRBJ1-2, with unresolved D. Deletions cut 0 bases from V and 4 bases from J, with 7 bases between. CDR1 and CDR2 from the germline V gene are SGHRS and YFSETQ. The CDR3 runs to 13 residues. CDR3 bases: TGCGCCAGCAGCTTGGCCCCTTCCTATGGCTACACCTTC. Amino acids: CASSLAPSYGYTF.

There are many counts of this clonotype. The chain couples TRBV6-5 to TRBJ2-7, with D uncertain. Trimming left V 4 bases short and J 2 bases short, with 12 bases between. There are 14 residues in the CDR3. In germline, CDR1 is MNHEY, CDR2 SVGAGI. In DNA form, the CDR3 reads TGTGCCAGCAGTTCAGCCGGGTCCCCCTACGAGCAGTACTTC. Amino acids: CASSSAGSPYEQYF.

This clonotype was picked up many times. The V gene is TRBV4-2, the J gene TRBJ2-2, with D unresolved. This CDR3 comprises 18 residues. Trimming left V 4 bases short and J 6 bases short, with 24 bases between. From germline, CDR1 is LGHNA and CDR2 YNFKEQ. Here the CDR3 DNA reads TGTGCCAGCAGCCCCCGAAGTTCCGGGTTTCAAGACGCCGGGGAGCTGTTTTTT. Translating it yields CASSPRSSGFQDAGELFF.

This clonotype was counted only a few times. The chain recombines TRBV9 with TRBJ2-7; D gene unclear. This CDR3 contains 14 residues. CDR1 SGDLS and CDR2 YYNGEE come from the germline V gene. V was pared by 0 bases and J by 5 bases, with 12 bases between. CDR3 sequence: CASSVDPNPHEQYF. The DNA of the CDR3 is TGTGCCAGCAGCGTAGACCCAAACCCCCACGAGCAGTACTTC. Full variable domain (missing parts from reference TRBV9 and TRBJ2-7): DSGVTQTPKHLITATGQRVTLRCSPRSGDLSVYWYQQSLDQGLQFLIQYYNGEERAKGNILERFSAQQFPDLHSELNLSSLELGDSALYFCASSVDPNPHEQYFGPGTRLTVT.

The rearrangement uses TRBV5-1 and TRBJ1-1, with D possibly matching TRBD1 (6 bases). This CDR3 spans 14 amino acids. From germline, CDR1 is SGHRS and CDR2 YFSETQ. V was shortened by 3 bases and J by 4 bases, with 13 bases between the two germline ends. The chain's CDR3 is CASSSGEGGTEAFF. As DNA, the CDR3 is TGCGCCAGCAGCTCCGGGGAAGGGGGCACTGAAGCTTTCTTT.

This clonotype was detected many times. This chain connects TRBV7-2 to TRBJ2-7, with TRBD2 matching over 9 bases. CDR3 size: 14 residues. The germline gives CDR1 SGHTA, CDR2 FQGNSA. With 4 bases clipped from V and 6 bases from J, the junction kept 7 bases outside the gene matches. Here the CDR3 reads CASSSVAGASEQYF. The CDR3 DNA follows: TGTGCCAGCAGCTCGGTAGCGGGAGCAAGCGAGCAGTACTTC.

This clonotype has a count of ten or more. V is TRBV9 and J is TRBJ1-1; 10 bases fit TRBD1. The CDR3 runs to 14 residues. With V trimmed by 3 bases and J by 3 bases, 2 bases remained unmatched. The germline CDR1 and CDR2 sequences are SGDLS and YYNGEE. CDR3 residues: CASSEGTGDTEAFF. CDR3 nucleotides: TGTGCCAGCAGCGAGGGGACAGGGGACACTGAAGCTTTCTTT.

This clonotype appeared many times. V is TRBV6-1 and J is TRBJ2-1; 7 nucleotides match TRBD2. V trimming: 4 bases; J trimming: 7 bases; junction bases outside the gene matches: 7. Germline CDR1 and CDR2: MNHNS and SASEGT. The CDR3 is made up of 14 amino acids. In nucleotides, the CDR3 is TGTGCCAGCAGTGGGGTTGAGGGACTAAATGAGCAGTTCTTC. Translation gives CASSGVEGLNEQFF.

This clonotype turned up a few times. The chain combines TRBV20-1 with TRBJ2-7; 8 nucleotides line up with TRBD2. V was clipped by 6 bases and J by 1 base; unmatched bases: 11. The V gene's germline CDR1 is DFQATT and CDR2 SNEGSKA (reference sequence). The CDR3 is made up of 15 amino acids. CDR3 nucleotides: TGCAGTGCGCATACCCTTAGCGGGGCGTCCTACGAGCAGTACTTC. Amino acid sequence: CSAHTLSGASYEQYF.

The chain employs TRBV29-1 and TRBJ2-7, with 10 bases matching TRBD1. CDR1 SQVTM and CDR2 ANQGSEA come from the germline V gene. The V and J ends lost 7 bases and 6 bases, in that order; junction bases with no gene match: 15. CDR3 length: 15 amino acids. This CDR3 reads CSAAKTGGVLGEQYF. CDR3 in DNA: TGCAGCGCTGCGAAGACAGGGGGCGTTTTGGGCGAGCAGTACTTC.

CDR3 nucleotide sequence: TGTGCCAGCAGGACTTTCGGGGGCGGGCACACTGAAGCTTTCTTT. Its translation: CASRTFGGGHTEAFF. The V and J genes are TRBV6-1 and TRBJ1-1; maybe TRBD1 (6 bases). Germline-derived CDR1 and CDR2 are MNHNS and SASEGT. The V end was cut by 6 bases, the J end by 3 bases, with 17 bases between. The CDR3 runs 15 residues.

This clonotype was seen only a few times. The rearrangement joins TRBV3-1 to TRBJ2-7, with 7 bases matching TRBD2. With 2 bases clipped from V and 6 bases from J, the junction kept 10 bases outside the gene matches. Looked up from germline, CDR1 is LGHDT and CDR2 is YNNKEL (reference sequence). This CDR3 contains 15 residues. CDR3 sequence reads: CASSQPGLDVSEQYF. CDR3 DNA: TGTGCCAGCAGCCAACCCGGACTAGATGTGAGCGAGCAGTACTTC.

This clonotype was counted at least ten times. The rearrangement joins TRBV29-1 to TRBJ2-3, with D perhaps TRBD2 (6 bases). V was cut by 7 bases and J by 1 base, with 9 bases left in between. The CDR3 has 12 amino acids. Germline V gene lookup returns CDR1 SQVTM and CDR2 ANQGSEA. In DNA, the CDR3 is TGCAGCGGATCTAGCGGCACAGATACGCAGTATTTT. This gives the protein CSGSSGTDTQYF.

The chain employs TRBV7-2 and TRBJ2-5, with a possible D match to TRBD2 (6 bases). Germline V gives CDR1 SGHTA, CDR2 FQGNSA. V was clipped by 1 base and J by 4 bases, with 16 bases between them. The CDR3 has 16 residues. The CDR3: CASSLGETLGGETQYF. The CDR3 coding sequence is TGTGCCAGCAGCTTAGGGGAGACCTTGGGGGGAGAGACCCAGTACTTC.

As DNA, the CDR3 is TGTGCCAGCAGTTTATCGGGGCGTAGGACGTTCTTCTTC. This encodes CASSLSGRRTFFF. The genes are TRBV28 and TRBJ2-1, with D perhaps matching TRBD1 or TRBD2 (5 bases each). V was cut by 1 base and J by 16 bases, with 17 bases left in between. This CDR3 is built from 13 residues. Germline loops: CDR1 MDHEN, CDR2 SYDVKM.

This clonotype was detected ten times or more. The genes are TRBV12-3 or TRBV12-4 and TRBJ2-1; D remains ambiguous. This CDR3 comprises 10 residues. Trimming pared 8 bases from V and 7 bases from J, leaving 6 bases between. CDR3 sequence (DNA): TGTGCCAGCGGCTATAATGAGCAGTTCTTC. This translates into CASGYNEQFF.

This clonotype was seen only a few times. The J gene is TRBJ2-7, the V gene TRBV20-1; 11 positions match TRBD2. CDR1 and CDR2 from the germline V gene are DFQATT and SNEGSKA (reference sequence). This CDR3 has 15 amino acids. The V and J ends lost 3 bases and 1 base, in that order; junction bases with no gene match: 5. The CDR3 here is CSASAGTSGSYEQYF. The CDR3 nucleotides are TGCAGTGCTAGTGCCGGGACTAGCGGATCCTACGAGCAGTACTTC.

This clonotype has just a few counts. This sequence joins TRBV15 and TRBJ2-1, with 10 nucleotides matching TRBD1. V shed 7 bases and J 3 bases; nucleotides not matched to a gene: 3. The V gene's germline CDR1 is LNHNV and CDR2 YYDKDF (reference sequence). The CDR3 length is 14 residues. The CDR3 spells CATKGTGDYNEQFF. DNA of the CDR3: TGTGCCACCAAGGGGACAGGGGACTACAATGAGCAGTTCTTC. Combining the CDR3 with reference TRBV15 and TRBJ2-1 gives the whole variable domain DAMVIQNPRYQVTQFGKPVTLSCSQTLNHNVMYWYQQKSSQAPKLLFHYYDKDFNNEADTPDNFQSRRPNTSFCFLDIRSPGLGDTAMYLCATKGTGDYNEQFFGPGTRLTVL.

The V and J genes are TRBV7-8 and TRBJ2-6; TRBD2 matches at 10 bases. CDR3 size: 19 residues. From germline, CDR1 is SGHVS and CDR2 FQNEAQ. The junction had 10 bases not matched to a gene; V was cut back by 5 bases and J by 0 bases. The CDR3 loop is CASSLGAASGSSGANVLTF. CDR3 DNA sequence: TGTGCCAGCAGCCTGGGGGCGGCTAGCGGGAGCTCTGGGGCCAACGTCCTGACTTTC.

The chain links TRBV6-2 or TRBV6-3 to TRBJ2-1; TRBD2 aligns across 12 bases. Germline CDR1 is MNHEY and CDR2 is SVGEGT. The V segment lost 5 bases and the J segment 8 bases; nucleotides outside the gene matches: 10. CDR3 size: 16 residues. This CDR3 reads CASSPFSSGRGYEQFF. Written as DNA, the CDR3 is TGTGCCAGCAGTCCCTTTTCTAGCGGGAGGGGGTATGAGCAGTTCTTC.